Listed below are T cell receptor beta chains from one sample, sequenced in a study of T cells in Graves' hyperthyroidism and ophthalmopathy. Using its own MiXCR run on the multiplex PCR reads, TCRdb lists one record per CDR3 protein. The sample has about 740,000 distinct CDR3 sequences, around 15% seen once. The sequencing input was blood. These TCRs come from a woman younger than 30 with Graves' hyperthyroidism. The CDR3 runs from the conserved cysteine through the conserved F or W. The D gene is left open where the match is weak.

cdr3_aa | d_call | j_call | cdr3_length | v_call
CASTGRAGNTEAFF | . | TRBJ1-1 | 14 | TRBV28
CASSESGRGNEQFF | TRBD2 | TRBJ2-1 | 14 | TRBV2
CASSPIQTDPIQYF | . | TRBJ2-4 | 14 | TRBV11-2
CASSLPGIQETQYF | . | TRBJ2-5 | 14 | TRBV28
CASSPGTATSYEQYF | TRBD1 | TRBJ2-7 | 15 | TRBV11-2
CASSLGPSSYDEQFF | . | TRBJ2-1 | 15 | TRBV18
CSAQNSGVGELFF | . | TRBJ2-2 | 13 | TRBV20-1
CASSLAGSKSTFF | . | TRBJ2-1 | 13 | TRBV5-1
CASSPRRTNEKLFF | . | TRBJ1-4 | 14 | TRBV6-1
CAWSVQDETEAFF | . | TRBJ1-1 | 13 | TRBV30
CASSQLITPLGNQPQHF | . | TRBJ1-5 | 17 | TRBV4-1
CASSSSTEEQYF | . | TRBJ2-7 | 12 | TRBV12-3/TRBV12-4
CSARTSATDTQYF | TRBD2 | TRBJ2-3 | 13 | TRBV20-1
CASSSGLAQYNEQFF | TRBD2 | TRBJ2-1 | 15 | TRBV5-5
CASSLGSGGTAQPQHF | . | TRBJ1-5 | 16 | TRBV28
CSARRPGYEQYF | . | TRBJ2-7 | 12 | TRBV20-1